These T cell receptor beta chains were read from a single sample in a study of beta chain features in type 1 diabetes. The assay was immunoSEQ multiplex PCR, and TCRdb's table has in-frame clones only and misses some. The sample holds fewer than 350,000 clones, roughly 8% seen once. The source material was central memory CD4+ T cells from blood. Receptors were obtained from a woman aged 18-30 years in good health. The CDR3 runs from the conserved cysteine through the conserved F or W. A D gene is named only where the DNA matches it firmly. Expanded clones get a size class; other rows say once, few or many, or leave the size out.

>TRBV29-1|-|TRBJ1-2|-
TGCAGCGTTGAAGATCTGGGGACCACCCTCTACACCTTC
CSVEDLGTTLYTF
>TRBV29-1|few|TRBJ1-3|-
TGCAGCGTTGAAGGACTCTCTGGAAACACCATATATTTT
CSVEGLSGNTIYF
>TRBV4-2|many|TRBJ2-1|-
TGTGCCAGCAGCCAAGATGGGTCCGACGGTGAGCAGTTCTTC
CASSQDGSDGEQFF
>TRBV28|-|TRBJ2-1|-
TGTGCCAGCAGTTTATCAGGGTTGCACCGACGAGGCAATGAGCAGTTCTTC
CASSLSGLHRRGNEQFF
>TRBV5-1|few|TRBJ2-5|TRBD2
TGCGCCAGCAGCCCCCGGGTAGCGGGGGCTGAGACCCAGTACTTC
CASSPRVAGAETQYF
>TRBV18|few|TRBJ2-2|-
TGTGCCAGCTCACCAGCTTCTAGCGTTCCCGGGGAGCTGTTTTTT
CASSPASSVPGELFF
>TRBV14|-|TRBJ2-1|-
TGTGCCAGCAGCCGAGGGGGAGCCTGGGGTGGTCAGTTCTTC
CASSRGGAWGGQFF
>TRBV30|-|TRBJ2-3|-
TGTGCCTGGACTCGCGGAGTCAACACAGATACGCAGTATTTT
CAWTRGVNTDTQYF
>TRBV5-1|-|TRBJ1-4|-
TGCGCCAGCAGCTTGGCAGGGTCGAATGAAAAACTGTTTTTT
CASSLAGSNEKLFF
>TRBV20-1|few|TRBJ2-7|-
TGCAGTGCCCTGACAAGGGGGGAGCAGTACTTC
CSALTRGEQYF
>TRBV6-5|once|TRBJ1-2|-
TGTGCCAGCAGCCTCGAGGGGCAGCTCTGGAGGTACACCTTC
CASSLEGQLWRYTF